This T cell receptor (beta chain) was sequenced during a study of CD8 T cells in ankylosing spondylitis. Many counts were recorded for this clonotype. TCRdb ran MiXCR on the 5' RACE reads and lists one entry per CDR3 protein. Of 25,000 to 30,000 distinct CDR3 sequences listed, nearly 5.5% are singletons. The material sequenced was blood, either unsorted or a sorted T cell fraction (not recorded which). The source is a female donor with ankylosing spondylitis or in good health (not recorded which).

The DNA for the CDR3 is TGTGCCAGCAGCGGACGCACAGATACGCAGTATTTT. It encodes CASSGRTDTQYF. The chain links TRBV9 to TRBJ2-3, with no clear D. Germline V gene data show CDR1 as SGDLS and CDR2 as YYNGEE. Trimming cost V 3 bases and J 1 base, with 3 bases left between them. There are 12 residues in the CDR3.